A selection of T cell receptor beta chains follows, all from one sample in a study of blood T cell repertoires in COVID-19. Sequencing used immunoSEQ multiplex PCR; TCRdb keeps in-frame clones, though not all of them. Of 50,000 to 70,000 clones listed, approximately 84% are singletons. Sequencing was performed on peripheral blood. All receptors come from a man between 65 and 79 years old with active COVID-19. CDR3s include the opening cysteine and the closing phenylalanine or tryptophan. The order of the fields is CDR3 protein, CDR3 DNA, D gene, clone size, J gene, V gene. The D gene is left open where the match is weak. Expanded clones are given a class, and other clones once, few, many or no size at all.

CASSLDNSPLHF | TGTGCCAGCAGCCTTGATAATTCACCCCTCCACTTT | NA | once | TRBJ1-6 | TRBV2
CASGKTTSGSNEQFF | TGTGCCAGCGGGAAGACGACTAGCGGGAGTAATGAGCAGTTCTTC | TRBD2 | NA | TRBJ2-1 | TRBV5-4
CASSPGTRGEELFF | TGTGCCAGCAGCCCCGGGACCAGGGGGGAGGAACTGTTTTTT | TRBD1 | NA | TRBJ1-4 | TRBV5-5
CASSDEREGNTGELFF | TGTGCCAGCAGCGATGAGCGGGAGGGGAACACCGGGGAGCTGTTTTTT | TRBD2 | NA | TRBJ2-2 | TRBV9
CASSQGGDLGNEQFF | TGTGCCAGCAGCCAAGGAGGCGATCTCGGTAATGAGCAGTTCTTC | NA | NA | TRBJ2-1 | TRBV4-2
CASSGLQSYEEQFF | TGCGCCAGCAGCGGCCTGCAATCGTACGAAGAGCAGTTCTTC | NA | NA | TRBJ2-1 | TRBV5-1
CASRTDRGSSGHSYNEQFF | TGTGCCAGCAGGACGGACAGGGGCTCTAGCGGGCATTCCTACAATGAGCAGTTCTTC | NA | NA | TRBJ2-1 | TRBV27
CASSQVPGLNSPLHF | TGTGCCAGCAGCCAAGTGCCAGGGTTGAACTCACCCCTCCACTTT | NA | NA | TRBJ1-6 | TRBV3-1/TRBV3-2
CATSDTTVPSYNEQFF | TGTGCCACCAGTGATACGACAGTACCCTCCTACAATGAGCAGTTCTTC | NA | once | TRBJ2-1 | TRBV24-1
CASSPIGLAGGENIQYF | TGTGCCAGCTCACCAATCGGACTAGCGGGAGGGGAAAACATTCAGTACTTC | TRBD2 | NA | TRBJ2-4 | TRBV18
CASSAGTSGLYEQYF | TGTGCCAGCAGCGCGGGGACTAGCGGGCTCTACGAGCAGTACTTC | TRBD2 | NA | TRBJ2-7 | TRBV11-1
CASSQSESSYNSPLHF | TGCGCCAGCAGCCAATCCGAGAGCTCCTATAATTCACCCCTCCACTTT | NA | NA | TRBJ1-6 | TRBV4-1
CASSPMEAGGGEQFF | TGTGCCAGCAGCCCCATGGAAGCGGGAGGTGGGGAGCAGTTCTTC | TRBD2 | NA | TRBJ2-1 | TRBV5-4
CASSSHLTQGNSPLHF | TGTGCCAGCAGCTCGCACCTAACGCAGGGGAATTCACCCCTCCACTTT | NA | NA | TRBJ1-6 | TRBV7-2
CAIRGDRDTGELFF | TGTGCCATCAGGGGGGACAGGGACACCGGGGAGCTGTTTTTT | TRBD1 | NA | TRBJ2-2 | TRBV10-3
CASSLAGGGQETQYF | TGTGCCAGCAGCTTGGCAGGGGGCGGACAAGAGACCCAGTACTTC | TRBD1 | NA | TRBJ2-5 | TRBV5-4
CASSQELVGTKRELFF | TGCGCCAGCAGCCAAGAATTAGTGGGCACCAAAAGGGAGCTGTTTTTT | NA | NA | TRBJ2-2 | TRBV4-1
CASSGRDSGNTIYF | TGTGCCAGCAGCGGTCGGGACAGCGGAAACACCATATATTTT | TRBD1 | NA | TRBJ1-3 | TRBV5-4
CASSARGSGLYNEQFF | TGTGCCAGCAGCGCCCGAGGGAGCGGGCTCTACAATGAGCAGTTCTTC | NA | NA | TRBJ2-1 | TRBV3-1/TRBV3-2
CASSIGSGNTIYF | TGTGCCAGTAGTATCGGCTCTGGAAACACCATATATTTT | NA | NA | TRBJ1-3 | TRBV19
CASSPLATSETQYF | TGTGCCAGCTCACCACTAGCCACGTCAGAGACCCAGTACTTC | NA | NA | TRBJ2-5 | TRBV18
CASSLSTGTGSYEQYF | TGTGCCAGCAGCTTGTCGACAGGGACGGGTTCCTACGAGCAGTACTTC | TRBD1 | many | TRBJ2-7 | TRBV7-6